These 24 T cell receptor beta chains came from one sample sequenced in a study of high-grade serous ovarian cancer treatment subgroups. Tumor samples were taken before definitive surgery or chemotherapy. The protocol was immunoSEQ multiplex PCR, while the TCRdb copy is restricted to in-frame clones and leaves out a portion. The table lists some 10,000 clones, around 72% of them singletons. The sequencing sample was made of tumor tissue. All receptors come from a human donor with high-grade serous ovarian cancer.

This clone was seen once. V gene TRBV27 combines with J gene TRBJ2-7; 7 nucleotides align to TRBD1. This CDR3 has 14 amino acids. Germline CDR1 and CDR2: MNHEY and SMNVEV (reference sequence). V lost 7 bases and J lost 2; bases outside the gene matches: 8. DNA for the CDR3: TGTGCCAGCAAGATACCGGGACAGCCCTACGAGCAGTACTTC. This codes for CASKIPGQPYEQYF.

The chain joins TRBV2 to TRBJ2-7, with D possibly being TRBD2 (6 bases). Trimming stripped 5 bases from V and 3 bases from J, with 14 bases between. Germline CDR1 is SNHLY and CDR2 is FYNNEI. The CDR3 totals 14 residues. CDR3 sequence: CASSLLLTSYEQYF. The CDR3 nucleotides read TGTGCCAGCAGTCTTCTCTTGACTAGCTACGAGCAGTACTTC.

This chain joins TRBV10-3 and TRBJ2-7; D not certain. The CDR3 is 12 amino acids. Trimming took 6 bases from V and 4 from J, leaving 10 bases between them. Germline assignment: CDR1 ENHRY and CDR2 SYGVKD. CDR3 coding DNA: TGTGCCATCAGGAGCAACCCTTACGAGCAGTACTTC. Its protein is CAIRSNPYEQYF.

This clone is termed medium-sized. The rearrangement joins TRBV10-1 to TRBJ2-7; D possibly corresponds to TRBD1 (5 bases). V lost 6 bases to trimming and J lost 1 base, with 7 bases between them. Germline loops: CDR1 WNHNN, CDR2 SYGVQD (reference sequence). CDR3 length equals 12 residues. The CDR3 sequence: CASSSGSYEQYF. The CDR3, as DNA: TGCGCCAGCAGCTCAGGGTCCTACGAGCAGTACTTC.

This chain uses TRBV23-1 with TRBJ2-1; the D call may be TRBD1 or TRBD2 (5 bases each). TRBV23-1 is recorded as an ORF, its role being uncertain. CDR3 length: 14 amino acids. Between the trimmed V and J ends, which lost 6 bases and 12 bases, there was a span of 21 bases. The CDR3 DNA follows: TGCGCCAGCAGACCCGGGACCGCCCGAAGGGGGCAGTTCTTC. Translation: CASRPGTARRGQFF.

This sequence joins TRBV11-2 and TRBJ2-1; maybe TRBD2 (5 bases). The CDR3 is 13 amino acids. The V gene's germline CDR1 is SGHAT and CDR2 FQNNGV. V shed 5 bases and J shed 6 bases, with 11 bases lying between them. The CDR3 DNA follows: TGTGCCAGCAGCCTATACGGGATCAATGAGCAGTTCTTC. Protein product: CASSLYGINEQFF. Full variable domain (missing parts from reference TRBV11-2 and TRBJ2-1): EAGVAQSPRYKIIEKRQSVAFWCNPISGHATLYWYQQILGQGPKLLIQFQNNGVVDDSQLPKDRFSAERLKGVDSTLKIQPAKLEDSAVYLCASSLYGINEQFFGPGTRLTVL.

The chain carries TRBV5-4 and TRBJ1-6, with 9 bases lining up with TRBD1. There are 16 residues in the CDR3. Germline assignment: CDR1 SGHNT and CDR2 YYREEE (reference sequence). The V segment lost 4 bases and the J segment 9 bases; nucleotides outside the gene matches: 11. CDR3 DNA: TGTGCCAGCAGCCGCCTGGGACAGGGATTTCCTTCACCCCTCCACTTT. As protein: CASSRLGQGFPSPLHF. Using reference TRBV5-4 and TRBJ1-6 for the parts outside the CDR3, the full variable domain is ETGVTQSPTHLIKTRGQQVTLRCSSQSGHNTVSWYQQALGQGPQFIFQYYREEENGRGNFPPRFSGLQFPNYSSELNVNALELDDSALYLCASSRLGQGFPSPLHFGNGTRLTVT.

The chain joins TRBV2 to TRBJ1-5; 9 nucleotides align to TRBD1. The CDR3 spans 15 residues. CDR1 and CDR2 from the germline V gene are SNHLY and FYNNEI. V dropped 6 bases and J dropped 6; count of bases not matched to a gene: 9. DNA for the CDR3: TGTGCCAGCAGGGGTGGGGCGACAGGGGGTCAGCCCCAGCATTTT. Translation gives CASRGGATGGQPQHF.

The CDR3 coding sequence is TGCGCCAGCAGCCAAGAGGGGGCAGTCTCCTCACCCCTCCACTTT. As protein: CASSQEGAVSSPLHF. The genes are TRBV4-1 and TRBJ1-6; D possibly corresponds to TRBD1 (6 bases). Trimming removed 0 bases from V and 10 bases from J, with 13 bases in between. The germline V gene encodes CDR1 MGHRA and CDR2 YSYEKL. CDR3 size: 15 residues.

The gene calls are TRBV11-1 and TRBJ1-1; 10 bases align to TRBD1. Looked up from germline, CDR1 is SGHAT and CDR2 is FQDESV (reference sequence). With 5 bases clipped from V and 7 bases from J, the junction kept 1 base outside the gene matches. This CDR3 region has 12 residues. This CDR3 reads CASSRTGGEAFF. The CDR3 nucleotides are TGTGCCAGCAGCCGGACAGGGGGTGAAGCTTTCTTT.

This clone qualifies as medium-sized (0.01 to 0.1%). V gene TRBV4-2 combines with J gene TRBJ1-3, with unresolved D. The CDR3 consists of 15 residues. V lost 2 bases to trimming and J lost 0 bases, with 8 bases between them. Germline values: CDR1 LGHNA, CDR2 YNFKEQ. The CDR3 loop reads CASSQTYHSGNTIYF. The CDR3 DNA reads TGTGCCAGCAGCCAAACCTACCACTCTGGAAACACCATATATTTT.

This chain uses TRBV2 with TRBJ2-3; the D gene is possibly TRBD1 (6 bases). CDR3 size: 14 residues. Trimming took off 5 bases at V and 14 bases at J, with 23 bases between the two ends. The germline V gene has CDR1 SNHLY and CDR2 FYNNEI. CDR3 DNA: TGTGCCAGCAGTAATCCCAGGGGAGATCAGGTTCTGTATTTT. Encoded protein: CASSNPRGDQVLYF.

This clone was observed a single time. The chain employs TRBV5-6 and TRBJ2-5; 10 nucleotides line up with TRBD1. Germline-derived CDR1 and CDR2 are SGHDT and YYEEEE. The V segment lost 3 bases and the J segment 4 bases; nucleotides outside the gene matches: 3. The CDR3 length is 14 residues. The CDR3 spells CASSWTGGGETQYF. CDR3 coding DNA: TGTGCCAGCAGCTGGACAGGGGGAGGAGAGACCCAGTACTTC.

This chain connects TRBV4-2 to TRBJ2-3; 10 bases agree with TRBD2. Germline trimming cut 1 base from V and 3 bases from J; bases unmatched to any gene: 1. CDR3 size: 15 residues. Germline V gene lookup returns CDR1 LGHNA and CDR2 YNFKEQ. This CDR3 is CASSQASGSTDTQYF. The CDR3 DNA follows: TGTGCCAGCAGCCAAGCTAGCGGGAGTACAGATACGCAGTATTTT.

The V call is TRBV7-2, the J call TRBJ1-2; D possibly corresponds to TRBD1 (6 bases). The CDR3 consists of 15 residues. V lost 1 base to trimming and J lost 5 bases, with 14 bases between them. Germline CDR1 reads SGHTA; CDR2 reads FQGNSA. The CDR3 region is CASSLVTGGGYGYTF. The CDR3 DNA sequence: TGTGCCAGCAGCTTAGTGACAGGTGGGGGGTATGGCTACACCTTC.

This clone came up once. This chain uses TRBV5-4 with TRBJ2-3; D gene ambiguous. There are 15 residues in the CDR3. CDR1 is SGHNT and CDR2 is YYREEE in the germline V gene (reference sequence). The V end lost 0 bases, the J end lost 0 bases, and 8 bases lay between the germline ends. CDR3 in DNA: TGTGCCAGCAGCTTGGACGACGGGAGCACAGATACGCAGTATTTT. Its translation: CASSLDDGSTDTQYF.

This rearrangement joins TRBV6-1 to TRBJ2-5, with TRBD1 as a possible D gene (6 bases). Matching the DNA end better, TRBJ2-7 makes the J call doubtful. This CDR3 contains 13 residues. Germline V gene sequence: CDR1 MNHNS, CDR2 SASEGT. The CDR3 sequence: CASKSDSPYEQYF. CDR3 sequence (DNA): TGTGCCAGCAAATCGGACAGCCCCTACGAGCAGTACTTC.

J is TRBJ2-2 and V is TRBV29-1; TRBD2 matches 12 bases. The CDR3 is 15 residues long. CDR1 SQVTM and CDR2 ANQGSEA come from the germline V gene. V was pared by 6 bases and J by 4 bases, with 6 bases of the junction left unmatched. The CDR3 DNA reads as TGCAGCGTGAGGACTAGCGGGATCGTCACCGGGGAGCTGTTTTTT. Its protein product is CSVRTSGIVTGELFF.

V gene TRBV5-1 combines with J gene TRBJ1-6; TRBD1 aligns across 7 bases. This CDR3 is 15 amino acids long. Germline CDR1 SGHRS, CDR2 YFSETQ. V dropped 4 bases and J dropped 6; count of bases not matched to a gene: 7. The CDR3 sequence is CASSAQGTPNSPLHF. As DNA, the CDR3 is TGCGCCAGCAGCGCACAGGGGACTCCTAATTCACCCCTCCACTTT.

The rearrangement links TRBV27 to TRBJ1-1; a weak D match, TRBD1 (5 bases). The V gene's germline CDR1 is MNHEY and CDR2 SMNVEV (reference sequence). V lost 8 bases, J lost 0 bases, and 13 bases lay in between. The CDR3 is 14 residues long. The CDR3 sequence: CASSAGRVNTEAFF. CDR3 DNA: TGTGCCAGCTCTGCGGGACGCGTGAACACTGAAGCTTTCTTT.

With regard to this clone: With only one base between it and a far larger clone, this is likely a read error. Additional DNA sequences in this sample encode the identical CDR3. The chain is built from TRBV29-1 and TRBJ2-7; 13 bases agree with TRBD2. The V and J ends lost 8 bases and 7 bases, in that order; junction bases with no gene match: 8. CDR1 is SQVTM, CDR2 ANQGSEA, per germline. This CDR3 spans 13 amino acids. The CDR3 reads CSIGLAGAQEQYF. In DNA form, the CDR3 reads TGCAGCATCGGACTAGCGGGGGCCCAGGAGCAGTACTTC.

This clone is medium-sized. The chain employs TRBV5-1 and TRBJ2-2; D uncertain. Germline V gives CDR1 SGHRS, CDR2 YFSETQ. This CDR3 is built from 16 residues. Trimming pared 5 bases from V and 5 bases from J, leaving 19 bases between. In nucleotides, the CDR3 is TGCGCCAGCAGAGCCGAAGGCCTTATGCGGACCGGGGAGCTGTTTTTT. It is translated as CASRAEGLMRTGELFF.

The genes are TRBV9 and TRBJ2-7, with D perhaps TRBD1 or TRBD2 (5 bases each). Germline CDR1 is SGDLS and CDR2 is YYNGEE. V lost 0 bases, J lost 3 bases, and 13 bases lay in between. This CDR3 has 15 amino acids. Written as DNA, the CDR3 is TGTGCCAGCAGCGTAGAGGGGACCTCCTTCTACGAGCAGTACTTC. This sequence encodes CASSVEGTSFYEQYF.

The chain has TRBV2 and TRBJ2-2; 7 positions match TRBD1. The germline gives CDR1 SNHLY, CDR2 FYNNEI. With 6 bases clipped from V and 2 bases from J, the junction kept 6 bases outside the gene matches. There are 15 residues in the CDR3. CDR3 bases: TGTGCCAGCAGACCCACAGGGGAAAACACCGGGGAGCTGTTTTTT. Its translation: CASRPTGENTGELFF.